This record covers a single T cell receptor beta chain. The data are from a study of blood T cell repertoires in COVID-19. Overall study context: Researchers got acute and convalescent COVID-19 samples from the United States, Italy and Spain. T cells, B-cell-depleted T cells, or PBMCs provided the cDNA or gDNA that served as material.

V was cut by 4 bases and J by 1 base, with 6 bases left in between. The CDR3 loop spans 13 amino acids. CDR1 is SGHNT, CDR2 YYREEE, per germline (reference sequence). Per the original methods: Reference gene primer amplification gave estimated nucleated cell counts. Method: immunoSEQ multiplex PCR; TCRdb's copy keeps in-frame clones and lacks some. V and J calls and clone size are as listed in that table; D and trimming were resolved from the DNA. Of some 90,000 clones in the sample, 80% to 90% are singletons; the top ten hold approximately 8.9%. This chain joins TRBV5-4 and TRBJ2-1; D unclear. This TCR was recovered from a man aged 45-65 years with acute or convalescent COVID-19. The sample taken for sequencing was peripheral blood. In DNA form, the CDR3 reads TGTGCCAGCAGCCTTAGTTCCTACAATGAGCAGTTCTTC. This gives the protein CASSLSSYNEQFF.